The source of this T cell receptor (beta chain) is a study of human T cells and chemical hapten exposure. Across the study: After 6 days, upper back 0.01% DPC patch tests were scored.

This CDR3 spans 15 amino acids. In germline, CDR1 is SSHAT, CDR2 FNYEAQ (reference sequence). Time point reported: patch test 3, about 24 weeks after DPC sensitization. Specified treatment: therapeutic diphenylcyclopropenone sensitization with weekly scalp DPC. As to this clonotype: Its specificity is unknown.

Study-wide points: Donors were affected by alopecia, so their immune reaction might vary from that of healthy individuals.

From the RACE reads, TCRdb called clonotypes with MiXCR, one entry per CDR3 protein. The sample yields 100,000 to 120,000 distinct CDR3 sequences, less than 40% seen once. The rearrangement links TRBV7-7 to TRBJ2-7; no firm D call. Sample: whole blood, taken in connection with sensitization to the hapten diphenylcyclopropenone (DPC). The source of this sequence is a man between 35 and 55 years old with alopecia areata. Some clones in this sample may be carry-over from other donors' samples. This chain's CDR3 is CASITQVSYPYEQYV. The CDR3 DNA follows: TGTGCTAGCATCACTCAGGTTTCCTACCCCTACGAGCAGTACGTC.